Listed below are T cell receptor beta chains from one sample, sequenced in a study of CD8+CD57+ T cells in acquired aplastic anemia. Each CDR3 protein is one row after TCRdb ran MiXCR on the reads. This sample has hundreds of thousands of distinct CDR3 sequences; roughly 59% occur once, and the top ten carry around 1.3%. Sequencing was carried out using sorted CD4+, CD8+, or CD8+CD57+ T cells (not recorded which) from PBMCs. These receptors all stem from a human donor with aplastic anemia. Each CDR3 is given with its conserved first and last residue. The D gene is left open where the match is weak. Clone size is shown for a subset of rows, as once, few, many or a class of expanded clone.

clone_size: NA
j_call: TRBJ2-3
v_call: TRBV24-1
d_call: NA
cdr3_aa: CATGGAGDTQYF
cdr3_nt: TGTGCCACCGGGGGGGCCGGAGATACGCAGTATTTT

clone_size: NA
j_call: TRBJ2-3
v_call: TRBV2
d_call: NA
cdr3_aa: CASSESGAGSTDTQYF
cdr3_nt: TGTGCCAGCAGTGAATCAGGGGCCGGGAGCACAGATACGCAGTATTTT

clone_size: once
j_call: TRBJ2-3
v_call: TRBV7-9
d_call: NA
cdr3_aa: CASSLDLRTQYF
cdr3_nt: TGTGCCAGCAGCTTGGACCTTCGTACGCAGTATTTT

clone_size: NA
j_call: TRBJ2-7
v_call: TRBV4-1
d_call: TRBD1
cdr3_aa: CASRPTGGTYEQYF
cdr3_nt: TGCGCCAGCAGGCCGACAGGGGGGACCTACGAGCAGTACTTC

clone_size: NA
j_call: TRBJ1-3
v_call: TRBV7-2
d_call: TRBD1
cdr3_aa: CASSLGGTGSNTIYF
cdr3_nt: TGTGCCAGCAGCTTAGGGGGGACAGGGTCTAACACCATATATTTT

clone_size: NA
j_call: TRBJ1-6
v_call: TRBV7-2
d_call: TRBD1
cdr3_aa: CASSLTRTGNSPLHF
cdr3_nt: TGTGCCAGCAGTTTAACTCGGACAGGCAACTCACCCCTCCACTTT

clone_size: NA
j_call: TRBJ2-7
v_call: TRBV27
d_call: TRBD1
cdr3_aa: CASGDDRDSYEQYF
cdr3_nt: TGTGCCAGCGGGGACGACAGGGACTCCTACGAGCAGTACTTC

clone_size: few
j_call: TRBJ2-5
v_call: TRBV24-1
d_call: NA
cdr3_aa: CATSDSEASKWETQYF
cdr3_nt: TGTGCCACCAGTGATTCCGAGGCCTCCAAGTGGGAGACCCAGTACTTC

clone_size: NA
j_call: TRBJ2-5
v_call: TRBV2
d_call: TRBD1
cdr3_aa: CVGTQGNAETQYF
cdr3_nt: TGTGTCGGCACACAGGGGAACGCAGAGACCCAGTACTTC

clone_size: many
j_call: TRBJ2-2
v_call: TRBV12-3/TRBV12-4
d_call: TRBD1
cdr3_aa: CASSLQGAGITGELFF
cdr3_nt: TGTGCCAGCAGCTTGCAGGGGGCGGGAATCACCGGGGAGCTGTTTTTT

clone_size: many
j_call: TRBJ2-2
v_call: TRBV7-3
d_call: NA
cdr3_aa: CASSYNPHTGELFF
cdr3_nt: TGTGCCAGCAGTTACAACCCCCACACCGGGGAGCTGTTTTTT

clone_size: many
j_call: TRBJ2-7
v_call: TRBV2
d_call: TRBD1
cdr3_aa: CASGQGLSYEQYF
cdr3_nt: TGTGCCAGCGGACAGGGGCTTTCCTACGAGCAGTACTTC

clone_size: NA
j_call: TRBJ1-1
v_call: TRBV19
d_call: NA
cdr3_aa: CASSMWPQGPEAFF
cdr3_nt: TGTGCCAGTAGTATGTGGCCACAGGGACCTGAAGCTTTCTTT

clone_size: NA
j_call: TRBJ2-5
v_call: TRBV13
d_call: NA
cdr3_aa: CASSLSATETQYF
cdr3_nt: TGTGCCAGCAGCCTAAGCGCAACAGAGACCCAGTACTTC

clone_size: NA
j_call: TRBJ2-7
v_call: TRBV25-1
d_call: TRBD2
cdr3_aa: CASSARDPLAGSEQYF
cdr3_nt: TGTGCCAGCAGTGCTAGAGATCCACTAGCGGGAAGCGAGCAGTACTTC

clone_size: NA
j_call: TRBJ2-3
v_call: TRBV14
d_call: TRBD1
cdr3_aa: CASSPWTGSSTDTQYF
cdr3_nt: TGTGCCAGCAGCCCTTGGACAGGGTCAAGCACAGATACGCAGTATTTT

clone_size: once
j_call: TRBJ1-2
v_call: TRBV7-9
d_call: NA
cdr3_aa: CASSLAQGLDYGYTF
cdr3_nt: TGTGCCAGCAGCTTAGCGCAGGGGCTGGACTATGGCTACACCTTC

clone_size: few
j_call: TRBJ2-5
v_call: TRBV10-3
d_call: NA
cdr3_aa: CAISERRETQYF
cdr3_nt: TGTGCCATCAGTGAGCGTAGGGAGACCCAGTACTTC

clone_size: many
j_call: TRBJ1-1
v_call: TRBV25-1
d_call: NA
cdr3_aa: CASRMDYTEAFF
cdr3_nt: TGTGCCAGCAGGATGGATTACACTGAAGCTTTCTTT

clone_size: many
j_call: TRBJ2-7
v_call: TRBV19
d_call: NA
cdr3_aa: CASSLRGGPYEQYF
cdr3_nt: TGTGCCAGTAGCCTAAGGGGGGGCCCCTACGAGCAGTACTTC

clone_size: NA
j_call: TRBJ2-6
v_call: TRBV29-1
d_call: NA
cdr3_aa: CSVAKEGANVLTF
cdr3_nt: TGCAGCGTTGCGAAAGAGGGGGCCAACGTCCTGACTTTC

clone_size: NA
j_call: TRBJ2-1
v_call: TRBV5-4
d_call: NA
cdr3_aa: CASSPLGRMDEQFF
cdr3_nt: TGTGCCAGCAGCCCCTTAGGGAGGATGGATGAGCAGTTCTTC

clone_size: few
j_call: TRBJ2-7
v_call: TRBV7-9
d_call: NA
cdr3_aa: CASSLIGGVYEQYF
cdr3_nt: TGTGCCAGCAGCTTAATCGGCGGAGTCTACGAGCAGTACTTC

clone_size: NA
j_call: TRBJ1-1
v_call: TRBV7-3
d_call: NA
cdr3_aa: CASRAQGNTEAFF
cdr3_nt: TGTGCCAGCAGGGCCCAGGGAAACACTGAAGCTTTCTTT

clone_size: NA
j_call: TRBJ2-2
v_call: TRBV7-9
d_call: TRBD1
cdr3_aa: CASNVQGASGELFF
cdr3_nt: TGTGCCAGCAACGTACAGGGGGCGTCCGGGGAGCTGTTTTTT

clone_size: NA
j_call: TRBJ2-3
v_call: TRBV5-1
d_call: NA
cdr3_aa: CASSFSNADTQYF
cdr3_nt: TGCGCCAGCAGCTTCTCGAATGCAGATACGCAGTATTTT

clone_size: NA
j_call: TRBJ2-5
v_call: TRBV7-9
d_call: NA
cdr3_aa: CASSVLQSGYQETQYF
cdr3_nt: TGTGCCAGCAGCGTACTTCAATCGGGGTACCAAGAGACCCAGTACTTC

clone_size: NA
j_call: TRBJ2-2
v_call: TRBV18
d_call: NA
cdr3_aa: CASSPPGIGTNTGELFF
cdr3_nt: TGTGCCAGCTCACCACCAGGGATCGGTACGAACACCGGGGAGCTGTTTTTT

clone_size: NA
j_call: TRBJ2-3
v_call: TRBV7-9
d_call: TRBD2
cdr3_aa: CASSYLAGEWSTDTQYF
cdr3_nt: TGTGCCAGCAGTTATCTAGCGGGAGAATGGAGCACAGATACGCAGTATTTT

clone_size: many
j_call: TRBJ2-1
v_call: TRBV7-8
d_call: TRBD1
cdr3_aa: CASSLDRGNEQFF
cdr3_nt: TGTGCCAGCAGCTTAGACAGGGGTAATGAGCAGTTCTTC

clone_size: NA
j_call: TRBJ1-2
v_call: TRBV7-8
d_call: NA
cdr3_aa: CASSLVGERGYTF
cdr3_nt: TGTGCCAGCAGCTTAGTTGGGGAACGGGGCTACACCTTC

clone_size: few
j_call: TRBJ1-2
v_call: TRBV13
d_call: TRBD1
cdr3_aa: CASSHSNSRDRQGYTF
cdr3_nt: TGTGCCAGCAGCCACTCCAACTCCCGGGACAGGCAAGGCTACACCTTC

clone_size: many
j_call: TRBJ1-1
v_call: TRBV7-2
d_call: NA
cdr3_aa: CASNARVMNTEAFF
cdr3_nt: TGTGCCAGCAACGCCCGGGTCATGAACACTGAAGCTTTCTTT

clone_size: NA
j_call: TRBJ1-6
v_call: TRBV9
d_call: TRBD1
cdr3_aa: CASRIGQGGTSPLHF
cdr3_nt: TGTGCCAGCAGAATCGGACAGGGTGGTACTTCACCCCTCCACTTT

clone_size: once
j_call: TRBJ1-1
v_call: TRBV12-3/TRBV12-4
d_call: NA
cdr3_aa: CASTPFPGGYTEAFF
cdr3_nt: TGTGCCAGCACACCTTTCCCCGGGGGCTACACTGAAGCTTTCTTT

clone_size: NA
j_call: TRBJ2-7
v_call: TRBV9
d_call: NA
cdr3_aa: CASSVRPGQFYEQYF
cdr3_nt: TGTGCCAGCAGCGTACGTCCCGGACAGTTCTACGAGCAGTACTTC

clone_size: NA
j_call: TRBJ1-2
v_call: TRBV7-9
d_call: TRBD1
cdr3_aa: CASSTWDRVFYGYTF
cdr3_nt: TGTGCCAGCAGCACCTGGGACAGGGTGTTCTATGGCTACACCTTC

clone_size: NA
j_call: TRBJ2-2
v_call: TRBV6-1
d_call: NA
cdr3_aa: CASVKLYFRGRGPGELFF
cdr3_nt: TGTGCCAGCGTAAAACTATACTTCCGGGGCAGGGGACCCGGGGAGCTGTTTTTT

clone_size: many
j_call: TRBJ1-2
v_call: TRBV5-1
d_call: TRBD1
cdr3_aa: CASSRDSRYGYTF
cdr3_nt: TGCGCCAGCAGCCGGGACAGCCGCTATGGCTACACCTTC

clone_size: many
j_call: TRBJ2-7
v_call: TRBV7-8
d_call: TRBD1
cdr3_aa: CASSLGSRTGRGEQYF
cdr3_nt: TGTGCCAGCAGCTTAGGATCCCGGACAGGGCGCGGCGAGCAGTACTTC

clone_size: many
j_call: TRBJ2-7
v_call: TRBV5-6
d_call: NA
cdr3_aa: CASSLYGPTAYEQYF
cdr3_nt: TGTGCCAGCAGCTTGTACGGACCTACGGCCTACGAGCAGTACTTC

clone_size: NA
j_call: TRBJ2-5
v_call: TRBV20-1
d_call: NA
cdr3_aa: CSARLPQGAETQYF
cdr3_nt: TGCAGTGCTAGATTACCACAAGGAGCAGAGACCCAGTACTTC

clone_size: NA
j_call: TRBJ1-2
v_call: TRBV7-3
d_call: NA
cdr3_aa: CASSLNVGYGYTF
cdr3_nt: TGTGCCAGCAGCTTAAATGTCGGCTATGGCTACACCTTC

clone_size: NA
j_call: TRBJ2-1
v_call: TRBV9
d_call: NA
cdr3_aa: CASSLRDPGAF
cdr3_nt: TGTGCCAGCAGCCTCCGGGACCCGGGTGCCTTC

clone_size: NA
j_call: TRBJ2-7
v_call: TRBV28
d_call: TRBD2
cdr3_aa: CASRTGTSGSRYF
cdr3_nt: TGTGCCAGCAGGACCGGGACTAGCGGGAGTCGGTACTTC

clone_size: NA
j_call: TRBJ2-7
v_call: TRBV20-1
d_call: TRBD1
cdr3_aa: CSAEDRVGTYEQYF
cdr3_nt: TGCAGTGCTGAGGACAGGGTGGGAACCTACGAGCAGTACTTC

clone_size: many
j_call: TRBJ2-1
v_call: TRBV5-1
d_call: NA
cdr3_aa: CASRRSGGDEQFF
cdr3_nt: TGCGCCAGCAGGCGATCGGGGGGCGATGAGCAGTTCTTC

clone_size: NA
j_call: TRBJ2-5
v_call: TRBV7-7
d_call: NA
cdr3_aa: CASSLDGLGQETQYF
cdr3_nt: TGTGCTAGCAGCTTAGATGGACTGGGCCAAGAGACCCAGTACTTC

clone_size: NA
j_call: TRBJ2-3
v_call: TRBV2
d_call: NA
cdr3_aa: CASSGITDTQYF
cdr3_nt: TGTGCCAGCAGTGGGATCACAGATACGCAGTATTTT

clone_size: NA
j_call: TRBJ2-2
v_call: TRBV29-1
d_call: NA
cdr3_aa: CSVPWLNTGELFF
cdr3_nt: TGCAGCGTCCCGTGGTTAAACACCGGGGAGCTGTTTTTT

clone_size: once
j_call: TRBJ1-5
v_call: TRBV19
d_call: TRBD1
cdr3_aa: CASSIREQGLQPQHF
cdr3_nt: TGTGCCAGTAGTATACGTGAACAGGGGCTACAGCCCCAGCATTTT

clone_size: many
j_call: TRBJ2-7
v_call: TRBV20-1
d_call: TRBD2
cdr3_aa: CSARDAIPTGGPYEQYF
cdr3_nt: TGCAGTGCTAGAGATGCCATCCCGACGGGGGGGCCCTACGAGCAGTACTTC

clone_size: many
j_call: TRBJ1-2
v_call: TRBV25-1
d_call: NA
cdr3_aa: CASRGDYYGYTF
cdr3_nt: TGTGCCAGCAGAGGGGACTACTATGGCTACACCTTC

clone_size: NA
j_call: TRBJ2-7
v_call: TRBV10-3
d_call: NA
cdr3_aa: CASRRTAGYEQYF
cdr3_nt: TGTGCCAGCAGGAGGACAGCAGGCTACGAGCAGTACTTC